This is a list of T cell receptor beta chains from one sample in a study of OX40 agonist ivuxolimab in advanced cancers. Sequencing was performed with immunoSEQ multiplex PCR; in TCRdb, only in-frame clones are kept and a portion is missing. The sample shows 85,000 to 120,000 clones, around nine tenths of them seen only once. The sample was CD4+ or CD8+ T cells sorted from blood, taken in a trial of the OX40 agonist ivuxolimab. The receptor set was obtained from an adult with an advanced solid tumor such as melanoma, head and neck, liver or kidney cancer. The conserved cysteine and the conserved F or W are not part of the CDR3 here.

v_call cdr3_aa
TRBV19 ASSPTGNNYGYT
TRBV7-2 ASSSTGGNEQY
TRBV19 ASSIDSWGEQY
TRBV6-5 ASTLAGQISYEQY
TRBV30 AWRRWSSGNTIY
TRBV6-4 ASSELAGAQETQY
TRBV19 ASSIARANTGELF
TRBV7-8 ASSFSNRVVGEKLF
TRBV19 ASKVGGNVDSPLH
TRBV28 AIVRDLNGNQPQH
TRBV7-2 ASSLDRYSYEQY
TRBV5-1 ASSAQGASSYNEQF
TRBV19 ASSSDRITQY
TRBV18 ASSGTAGSGNTIY
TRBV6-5 ASSHSGQPSGNTIY
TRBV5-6 ASSWGQGAWETQY
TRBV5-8 ASSSGGTSYNEQF